This T cell receptor (beta chain) appears in the sequencing data of a study of cytomegalovirus exposure and HLA in healthy donors. At the level of the study: Of around 400 genotyped donors, more than 65% grouped in the Caucasian-associated ancestry cluster.

Trimming took 1 base from V and 1 from J, leaving 14 bases between them. CDR3 length equals 16 residues. The germline V gene has CDR1 SGHVS and CDR2 FQNEAQ. As regards this clone: Its antigen is undetermined.

Study-wide findings and caveats: There were some public TCRs occurring in many donors, but most TCR sequences were rare. 87-base-pair reads could not separate some V segments, including TRBV6-2 and TRBV6-3.

The PCR contained 60 Vbeta and 13 Jbeta primers. TCRdb's table, derived via immunoSEQ multiplex PCR, lists solely in-frame clones and lacks some. The table includes 150,000 to 200,000 clones, roughly four fifths detected once. The TCR comes from a man between 40 and 49 years old in good health and CMV-seropositive. Sequenced input: PBMCs. This chain links TRBV7-8 with TRBJ2-7, with D possibly TRBD2 on 5 matching bases. CDR3 loop: CASSLVLALGSYEQYF. The CDR3 nucleotides are TGTGCCAGCAGCTTAGTTTTAGCACTAGGATCCTACGAGCAGTACTTC.